One and the same sample provided the 31 T cell receptor beta chains below, sequenced in a study of cytomegalovirus exposure and HLA in healthy donors. PCR involved 60 Vbeta and 13 Jbeta primers. Method: immunoSEQ multiplex PCR; TCRdb's copy keeps in-frame clones and lacks some. The repertoire has 100,000 to 150,000 clones, about 71% of them found once; the top ten carry 3% to 3.5%. Sequenced: PBMCs. Source of these receptors: a woman in her 50s in good health and CMV-seronegative.

This clone was observed a few times. The rearrangement links TRBV28 to TRBJ1-5; maybe TRBD1 (5 bases). V lost 7 bases to trimming and J lost 4 bases, with 11 bases between them. The CDR3 runs 13 residues. CDR1 and CDR2 (germline): MDHEN, SYDVKM. CDR3 residues: CASIPRGNQPQHF. As DNA, the CDR3 is TGTGCCAGCATCCCTCGGGGGAATCAGCCCCAGCATTTT.

This clone was observed a handful of times. J is TRBJ1-2 and V is TRBV4-2; D unresolved. Trimming cost V 4 bases and J 14 bases, with 23 bases left between them. Per germline, CDR1 LGHNA and CDR2 YNFKEQ. This CDR3 region has 14 residues. The chain's CDR3 is CASSRIEGTSGGTF. In nucleotides, the CDR3 is TGTGCCAGCAGCCGTATAGAGGGAACATCGGGTGGAACCTTC.

This clone has a single count. The V and J genes are TRBV28 and TRBJ1-5, with TRBD1 as a possible D gene (6 bases). Germline CDR1 is MDHEN and CDR2 is SYDVKM. There are 16 residues in the CDR3. Trimming cost V 4 bases and J 0 bases, with 13 bases left between them. The CDR3 here is CASSYRTVYSNQPQHF. The CDR3 nucleotides read TGTGCCAGCAGTTACCGGACAGTTTATAGCAATCAGCCCCAGCATTTT.

This chain joins TRBV19 and TRBJ2-1; 8 bases align to TRBD2. This CDR3 is 15 amino acids long. Germline CDR1 reads LNHDA; CDR2 reads SQIVND (reference sequence). V gave up 4 bases and J gave up 1 base; unmatched junction bases: 3. The CDR3 DNA follows: TGTGCCAGTAGTAAAAGCGGGAGTTCCTACAATGAGCAGTTCTTC. It is translated as CASSKSGSSYNEQFF.

This clone was picked up a small number of times. This rearrangement joins TRBV4-2 to TRBJ2-5, with a weak D call TRBD2 (5 bases). Germline V CDR1 and CDR2: LGHNA, YNFKEQ. The CDR3 has 14 amino acids. Trimming took 0 bases from V and 5 from J, leaving 10 bases between them. The CDR3 region has the DNA TGTGCCAGCAGCCAAGATAGCGTGGGGGAGACCCAGTACTTC. It encodes CASSQDSVGETQYF.

The chain links TRBV10-3 to TRBJ1-1; unclear D gene. Germline values: CDR1 ENHRY, CDR2 SYGVKD. Trimming pared 7 bases from V and 1 base from J, leaving 10 bases between. This CDR3 has 13 amino acids. CDR3 region: CAINSRENTEAFF. The CDR3 DNA sequence: TGTGCCATCAACTCGAGAGAGAACACTGAAGCTTTCTTT.

The rearrangement links TRBV29-1 to TRBJ2-1; D is perhaps TRBD2 (6 bases). Germline lookup yields CDR1 SQVTM and CDR2 ANQGSEA. Between the trimmed V and J ends, which lost 3 bases and 3 bases, there was a span of 9 bases. The CDR3 length is 13 residues. Here the CDR3 reads CSVDEAGYNEQFF. In nucleotides, the CDR3 is TGCAGCGTTGATGAAGCGGGCTACAATGAGCAGTTCTTC.

This clone was observed a handful of times. The chain combines TRBV7-3 with TRBJ2-2, with TRBD2 identical over 13 bases. Trimming at V came to 5 bases and at J to 5 bases, leaving 8 bases not matched to a gene. This CDR3 has 17 residues. The V gene's germline CDR1 is SGHTA and CDR2 FQGTGA. The CDR3 nucleotides are TGTGCCAGCAGCCTGACCCAGACTAGCGGGAGGACCGGGGAGCTGTTTTTT. The encoded protein is CASSLTQTSGRTGELFF.

This clone was observed once. CDR3 loop: CASSLGPRGTYNEQFF. In nucleotides, the CDR3 is TGTGCCAGCAGCTTGGGGCCCAGGGGCACCTACAATGAGCAGTTCTTC. The chain carries TRBV5-6 and TRBJ2-1, with D perhaps matching TRBD1 (6 bases). CDR1 is SGHDT and CDR2 is YYEEEE in the germline V gene. The V gene lost 0 bases and the J gene lost 2 bases, with 12 bases spanning the gap. The CDR3 covers 16 residues.

The chain has TRBV10-3 and TRBJ1-4, with a possible D match to TRBD1 (6 bases). Trimming left V 2 bases short and J 8 bases short, with 6 bases between. Germline assignment: CDR1 ENHRY and CDR2 SYGVKD. The CDR3 spans 12 residues. As DNA, the CDR3 is TGTGCCATCAGTGAGACAGGGGAAAAACTGTTTTTT. Its protein is CAISETGEKLFF.

The chain has TRBV19 and TRBJ1-5; possibly TRBD1 for D (5 bases). The CDR3 contains 14 residues. Per the germline V gene, CDR1 is LNHDA and CDR2 is SQIVND (reference sequence). V lost 3 bases and J lost 5, with 11 bases in between. The CDR3 protein is CASSIWVGDQPQHF. The CDR3 nucleotides read TGTGCCAGTAGTATCTGGGTAGGGGATCAGCCCCAGCATTTT. The whole variable domain, filled in from reference TRBV19 and TRBJ1-5, reads DGGITQSPKYLFRKEGQNVTLSCEQNLNHDAMYWYRQDPGQGLRLIYYSQIVNDFQKGDIAEGYSVSREKKESFPLTVTSAQKNPTAFYLCASSIWVGDQPQHFGDGTRLSIL.

The gene calls are TRBV7-2 and TRBJ2-5; TRBD1 matches 7 bases. V lost 3 bases and J lost 2; bases outside the gene matches: 0. The germline V gene has CDR1 SGHTA and CDR2 FQGNSA. CDR3 length: 13 amino acids. The CDR3 sequence is CASSLGQQETQYF. CDR3 in DNA: TGTGCCAGCAGCTTGGGACAGCAAGAGACCCAGTACTTC.

This chain uses TRBV29-1 with TRBJ1-2, with 8 nucleotides matching TRBD1. The CDR3 is 13 residues long. Germline assignment: CDR1 SQVTM and CDR2 ANQGSEA. V was clipped by 3 bases and J by 5 bases; unmatched bases: 5. CDR3 region: CSVDETGVYGYTF. In DNA form, the CDR3 reads TGCAGCGTTGACGAGACAGGGGTGTATGGCTACACCTTC.

Only a few counts were recorded for this clone. The rearrangement uses TRBV28 and TRBJ2-7; 9 nucleotides agree with TRBD1. The V and J ends lost 3 bases and 13 bases, in that order; junction bases with no gene match: 13. This CDR3 region has 14 residues. The germline CDR1 and CDR2 sequences are MDHEN and SYDVKM. This CDR3 reads CASSFWDRELYVYF. DNA of the CDR3: TGTGCCAGCAGTTTTTGGGACAGGGAATTGTATGTTTACTTC. The variable domain in full, completed from reference TRBV28 and TRBJ2-7, reads DVKVTQSSRYLVKRTGEKVFLECVQDMDHENMFWYRQDPGLGLRLIYFSYDVKMKEKGDIPEGYSVSREKKERFSLILESASTNQTSMYLCASSFWDRELYVYFGPGTRLTVT.

This clone turned up a few times. The chain recombines TRBV19 with TRBJ2-3; TRBD1 might be the D (6 bases). With 0 bases removed from V and 7 bases from J, the gap between germline ends came to 14 bases. CDR3 length: 15 residues. From germline, CDR1 is LNHDA and CDR2 SQIVND (reference sequence). The CDR3 loop reads CASSIEEAGANTQYF. Here the CDR3 DNA reads TGTGCCAGTAGTATAGAAGAGGCAGGGGCAAATACGCAGTATTTT.

The chain is built from TRBV9 and TRBJ2-3, with 10 bases matching TRBD2. With V trimmed by 1 base and J by 4 bases, 6 bases remained unmatched. The CDR3 contains 16 residues. Germline CDR1 is SGDLS and CDR2 is YYNGEE. The CDR3 loop reads CASSVFIAGGSDTQYF. The CDR3 DNA follows: TGTGCCAGCAGCGTATTTATAGCGGGGGGTTCAGATACGCAGTATTTT.

The chain has TRBV12-2 and TRBJ1-1; the table assigns TRBD1, which was not confirmed against the DNA. TRBV12-2 is tagged as a pseudogene. CDR3 length equals 15 residues. CDR3 in DNA: TGTGCAAGTCGCTCGGGACAGGGGTTGAACACTGAAGCTTTCTTT. This sequence encodes CASRSGQGLNTEAFF.

V is TRBV28 and J is TRBJ1-3; 8 bases line up with TRBD1. There are 20 residues in the CDR3. Per germline, CDR1 MDHEN and CDR2 SYDVKM. The trim removed 5 bases at V and 4 bases at J, leaving 22 bases unmatched. This chain's CDR3 is CASSRHIWTGPTRRGNTIYF. CDR3 in DNA: TGTGCCAGCAGTCGACATATCTGGACAGGGCCTACACGGAGGGGAAACACCATATATTTT. Supplemented by reference TRBV28 and TRBJ1-3, the full variable domain reads DVKVTQSSRYLVKRTGEKVFLECVQDMDHENMFWYRQDPGLGLRLIYFSYDVKMKEKGDIPEGYSVSREKKERFSLILESASTNQTSMYLCASSRHIWTGPTRRGNTIYFGEGSWLTVV.

In its sample, this clone was seen once. J is TRBJ2-7 and V is TRBV15, with 8 bases lining up with TRBD1. CDR3 length: 15 amino acids. V lost 6 bases, J lost 0 bases, and 7 bases stayed unmatched. Per germline, CDR1 LNHNV and CDR2 YYDKDF (reference sequence). In DNA form, the CDR3 reads TGTGCCACCAGTAGGCAGGGGGCGAACTCCTACGAGCAGTACTTC. Its translation is CATSRQGANSYEQYF.

Only one count was recorded for this clone. A junction end diverges from the germline sequence, so it may reflect a read error. The chain has TRBV7-9 and TRBJ1-4; no reliable D call. CDR3 length: 13 residues. Germline assignment: CDR1 SEHNR and CDR2 FQNEAQ (reference sequence). CDR3 protein: CASSLGTYEKLFF. CDR3 DNA: TGTGCCAGCAGCTTAGGAACTTATGAAAAACTGTTTTTT.

There are a few counts of this clone. This chain joins TRBV6-1 and TRBJ2-3; TRBD1 matches at 7 bases. Per the germline V gene, CDR1 is MNHNS and CDR2 is SASEGT. The CDR3 contains 14 residues. The V gene end was trimmed by 7 bases and the J gene end by 0 bases; junction bases not matched to a gene: 4. The DNA of the CDR3 is TGTGCCAGCAAATGGGACAGAAGCACAGATACGCAGTATTTT. It encodes CASKWDRSTDTQYF.

The chain is built from TRBV5-1 and TRBJ2-7; no clear D gene. V dropped 0 bases and J dropped 2 bases, with 9 bases sitting between them. Looked up from germline, CDR1 is SGHRS and CDR2 is YFSETQ. The CDR3 is 14 residues long. CDR3 in DNA: TGCGCCAGCAGCTTGGGACTGGAACCCTACGAGCAGTACTTC. Its translation: CASSLGLEPYEQYF.

In nucleotides, the CDR3 is TGCAGCGTTGCAGCGGGAGGGTTTCCTACCGGGGAGCTGTTTTTT. This codes for CSVAAGGFPTGELFF. This sequence joins TRBV29-1 and TRBJ2-2; 10 bases match TRBD2. Germline CDR1 is SQVTM and CDR2 is ANQGSEA. The junction had 7 bases not matched to a gene; V was cut back by 4 bases and J by 5 bases. CDR3 length: 15 amino acids.

The chain is built from TRBV4-1 and TRBJ1-6, with D possibly TRBD1 on 6 matching bases. Germline assignment: CDR1 MGHRA and CDR2 YSYEKL. Trimming shortened V by 4 bases and J by 5 bases, and 9 bases separated the two germline ends. CDR3 length: 14 residues. The chain's CDR3 is CASSLDSDNSPLHF. CDR3 nucleotide sequence: TGCGCCAGCAGCCTGGACAGCGATAATTCACCCCTCCACTTT.

The gene calls are TRBV7-9 and TRBJ2-1; no clear D. This CDR3 is built from 13 residues. The V end was cut by 5 bases, the J end by 6 bases, with 11 bases between. Germline V lookup: CDR1 SEHNR, CDR2 FQNEAQ (reference sequence). The CDR3 protein is CASSPTYLNEQFF. In DNA, the CDR3 is TGTGCCAGCAGCCCAACCTACCTCAATGAGCAGTTCTTC.

The rearrangement joins TRBV7-6 to TRBJ1-2, with D possibly TRBD1 on 5 matching bases. The V and J ends lost 6 bases and 3 bases respectively, with 14 bases between them. Looked up from germline, CDR1 is SGHVS and CDR2 is FNYEAQ. CDR3 length: 14 amino acids. CDR3: CASSPPGEYYGYTF. CDR3 coding DNA: TGTGCCAGCAGTCCGCCGGGGGAGTACTATGGCTACACCTTC.

This clone appeared a few times. The rearrangement joins TRBV4-1 to TRBJ2-7; 9 bases align to TRBD2. The CDR3 spans 15 residues. CDR1 and CDR2 from the germline V gene are MGHRA and YSYEKL. The J segment lost 5 bases and the V segment lost 1 base, leaving 6 bases of the junction unmatched. The CDR3 loop reads CASSQVVAGVDEQYF. The CDR3 DNA is TGCGCCAGCAGCCAAGTGGTAGCGGGAGTTGACGAGCAGTACTTC.

This clone came up a few times. The V gene is TRBV19, the J gene TRBJ2-5; D may be TRBD1 (5 bases). The CDR3 runs 14 residues. Germline CDR1 reads LNHDA; CDR2 reads SQIVND (reference sequence). Trimming removed 5 bases from V and 3 bases from J, with 13 bases in between. The CDR3 here is CASSFQGSEETQYF. CDR3 bases: TGTGCCAGTAGTTTTCAGGGCTCGGAAGAGACCCAGTACTTC.

This clone was observed a few times. The rearrangement links TRBV9 to TRBJ2-2; unclear D gene. Germline CDR1 reads SGDLS; CDR2 reads YYNGEE. The CDR3 is 15 residues long. V lost 0 bases and J 0 bases, leaving 6 bases between the germline ends. The CDR3 protein is CASSVGLANTGELFF. CDR3 DNA sequence: TGTGCCAGCAGCGTAGGGCTAGCGAACACCGGGGAGCTGTTTTTT.

This chain connects TRBV6-5 to TRBJ2-7, with 9 bases that match TRBD2. Looked up from germline, CDR1 is MNHEY and CDR2 is SVGAGI. CDR3 size: 16 residues. The V and J ends lost 0 bases and 3 bases, in that order; junction bases with no gene match: 6. In DNA form, the CDR3 reads TGTGCCAGCAGTTACTCGCGTCTAGCGGGAATCTACGAGCAGTACTTC. This codes for CASSYSRLAGIYEQYF.

V and J are TRBV19 and TRBJ1-3; no definite D call. The CDR3 runs 15 residues. With 3 bases removed from V and 1 base from J, the gap between germline ends came to 10 bases. From germline, CDR1 is LNHDA and CDR2 SQIVND (reference sequence). CDR3 residues: CASSMDRVSGNTIYF. As DNA, the CDR3 is TGTGCCAGTAGTATGGATCGGGTTTCTGGAAACACCATATATTTT.